These 28 T cell receptor beta chains were sequenced from one sample in a study of neurological immune-mediated disorders. One entry per CDR3 protein results from TCRdb running MiXCR on the 5' RACE reads. The sample has roughly 48,000 distinct CDR3 sequences, over 20% seen once. The sample comprised PBMCs. These receptors all come from a woman in her 70s in good health.

This clonotype showed up many times. The V call is TRBV5-1, the J call TRBJ2-1; TRBD2 is a possible D gene (6 bases). Germline V CDR1 and CDR2: SGHRS, YFSETQ. V was clipped by 1 base and J by 2 bases, with 10 bases between them. This CDR3 is built from 15 residues. The CDR3: CASSLTGGPYNEQFF. The CDR3 DNA sequence: TGCGCCAGCAGCTTGACCGGGGGTCCCTACAATGAGCAGTTCTTC.

This clonotype was seen at least ten times. CDR3 residues: CASSIDRGYGYTF. The CDR3 DNA reads TGTGCCAGCAGCATCGACAGGGGGTATGGCTACACCTTC. The chain has TRBV6-2 or TRBV6-3 and TRBJ1-2; TRBD1 matches at 9 bases. The J segment lost 5 bases and the V segment lost 6 bases, leaving 4 bases of the junction unmatched. CDR1 is MNHEY, CDR2 SVGEGT, per germline. The CDR3 is made up of 13 amino acids.

This clonotype was detected ten times or more. The rearrangement links TRBV11-2 to TRBJ2-5; tentative D call: TRBD1 (5 bases). The germline V gene encodes CDR1 SGHAT and CDR2 FQNNGV. V lost 4 bases and J 4 bases, leaving 16 bases between the germline ends. The CDR3 spans 15 residues. This chain's CDR3 is CASSSLGAEVETQYF. The CDR3 DNA reads as TGTGCCAGCAGCTCTCTTGGGGCCGAGGTAGAGACCCAGTACTTC.

This clonotype came up many times. This sequence joins TRBV7-2 and TRBJ2-7; the match to TRBD2 covers 13 bases. This CDR3 is built from 15 residues. Germline V gene sequence: CDR1 SGHTA, CDR2 FQGNSA. V lost 5 bases to trimming and J lost 3 bases; unmatched junction nucleotides: 4. For the CDR3, the DNA is TGTGCCAGCAGCCCTGGACTAGCGGGAGTCTACGAGCAGTACTTC. Translating it yields CASSPGLAGVYEQYF.

This clonotype was counted ten times or more. The rearrangement uses TRBV5-4 and TRBJ2-1; tentative D call: TRBD2 (5 bases). Germline CDR1 SGHNT, CDR2 YYREEE (reference sequence). This CDR3 region has 16 residues. Trimming removed 0 bases at V and 10 bases at J, with 20 bases between. Here the CDR3 DNA reads TGTGCCAGCAGCTTGGGGACTTTCGCGCCGCTGAGGGAGCAGTTCTTC. Protein product: CASSLGTFAPLREQFF.

V and J are TRBV5-1 and TRBJ2-7; 7 positions match TRBD1. After removal of 7 bases from V and 2 bases from J, the junction contained 9 bases not matched to a gene. CDR3 length equals 14 residues. In germline, CDR1 is SGHRS, CDR2 YFSETQ. CDR3 region: CASSFLTGAYEQYF. The CDR3 DNA reads TGCGCCAGCTCCTTTCTTACAGGGGCCTACGAGCAGTACTTC.

The table lists this clonotype with many counts. The genes are TRBV11-2 and TRBJ2-5; TRBD2 matches at 7 bases. The trim removed 2 bases at V and 5 bases at J, leaving 11 bases unmatched. Per germline, CDR1 SGHAT and CDR2 FQNNGV. The CDR3 extends over 16 amino acids. Here the CDR3 reads CASSLLGGFTGETQYF. In DNA, the CDR3 is TGTGCCAGCAGCTTACTGGGGGGGTTCACCGGGGAGACCCAGTACTTC.

This clonotype was seen ten or more times. This rearrangement joins TRBV11-2 to TRBJ1-2; tentatively, D is TRBD1 (6 bases). Looked up from germline, CDR1 is SGHAT and CDR2 is FQNNGV. The CDR3 runs to 17 residues. Trimming cost V 2 bases and J 1 base, with 17 bases left between them. The CDR3 nucleotides read TGTGCCAGCAGCTTAAGAGGACAGAGCACCTATAACTATGGCTACACCTTC. Translated, it gives CASSLRGQSTYNYGYTF.

This clonotype came up a few times. The CDR3 loop is CASSSQGAGYEQYF. The CDR3 DNA sequence: TGTGCCAGCTCATCGCAGGGGGCAGGCTACGAGCAGTACTTC. The rearrangement uses TRBV18 and TRBJ2-7; 8 bases line up with TRBD1. The CDR3 has 14 amino acids. Germline CDR1 is KGHSH and CDR2 is LQKENI. V shed 5 bases and J 3 bases; nucleotides not matched to a gene: 6.

This clonotype was seen repeatedly, ten times or more. The V and J genes are TRBV6-1 and TRBJ2-3; D is unclear. The CDR3 runs 14 residues. The V end was cut by 11 bases, the J end by 4 bases, with 19 bases between. Germline loops: CDR1 MNHNS, CDR2 SASEGT. In DNA, the CDR3 is TGTGCCGCTAAGGGCCCCCTCGAGGCAGATACGCAGTATTTT. Translation: CAAKGPLEADTQYF.

This clonotype was detected many times. The chain combines TRBV5-1 with TRBJ2-7; 13 positions agree with TRBD2. Per the germline V gene, CDR1 is SGHRS and CDR2 is YFSETQ. With 0 bases clipped from V and 0 bases from J, the junction kept 0 bases outside the gene matches. This CDR3 region has 16 residues. As DNA, the CDR3 is TGCGCCAGCAGCTTGGGGACTAGCGGGAGCTCCTACGAGCAGTACTTC. Protein product: CASSLGTSGSSYEQYF. Looking up the rest from reference TRBV5-1 and TRBJ2-7 gives the full variable domain: KAGVTQTPRYLIKTRGQQVTLSCSPISGHRSVSWYQQTPGQGLQFLFEYFSETQRNKGNFPGRFSGRQFSNSRSEMNVSTLELGDSALYLCASSLGTSGSSYEQYFGPGTRLTVT.

This clonotype was picked up many times. The chain is built from TRBV7-2 and TRBJ1-2; no definite D call. The CDR3 extends over 17 amino acids. The ends were cut back, 2 bases at V and 6 bases at J, with 22 bases in the middle. The germline V gene has CDR1 SGHTA and CDR2 FQGNSA. The CDR3 spells CASSLPWAGGLGDGYTF. In nucleotides, the CDR3 is TGTGCCAGCAGCTTACCCTGGGCCGGAGGACTTGGGGATGGCTACACCTTC.

This clonotype came up many times. V gene TRBV5-1 combines with J gene TRBJ1-4; D remains unclear. Trimming removed 1 base from V and 6 bases from J, with 13 bases in between. This CDR3 is built from 15 residues. The germline CDR1 and CDR2 sequences are SGHRS and YFSETQ. CDR3 DNA sequence: TGCGCCAGCAGCTTGCAAGGACCGAGGGATGAAAAACTGTTTTTT. Protein: CASSLQGPRDEKLFF. The full variable domain, rest sourced from reference TRBV5-1 and TRBJ1-4, is KAGVTQTPRYLIKTRGQQVTLSCSPISGHRSVSWYQQTPGQGLQFLFEYFSETQRNKGNFPGRFSGRQFSNSRSEMNVSTLELGDSALYLCASSLQGPRDEKLFFGSGTQLSVL.

This clonotype was detected ten times or more. The J gene is TRBJ2-1, the V gene TRBV5-1, with 13 bases fitting TRBD2. The CDR3 sequence is 15 residues long. The J segment lost 10 bases and the V segment lost 3 bases, leaving 7 bases of the junction unmatched. Germline V gives CDR1 SGHRS, CDR2 YFSETQ. The CDR3 region has the DNA TGCGCCAGCAGCTCGCGGACTAGCGGGAGCGAAGAGCAGTTCTTC. Translation gives CASSSRTSGSEEQFF.

This clonotype was observed once. The chain recombines TRBV5-4 with TRBJ2-1; TRBD2 aligns across 9 bases. The CDR3 sequence is 15 residues long. Germline V gene sequence: CDR1 SGHNT, CDR2 YYREEE (reference sequence). Trimming cost V 0 bases and J 5 bases; bases outside gene matches: 3. The CDR3 region has the DNA TGTGCCAGCAGCTTGGAACTAGCGGGCCACAATGAGCAGTTCTTC. It is translated as CASSLELAGHNEQFF.

The chain has TRBV4-1 and TRBJ1-2; the D is unclear. Per germline, CDR1 MGHRA and CDR2 YSYEKL. V lost 4 bases and J 2 bases, leaving 11 bases between the germline ends. The CDR3 is 14 residues long. CDR3 bases: TGCGCCAGCAGCCCGTACGAAAACAACTATGGCTACACCTTC. Protein product: CASSPYENNYGYTF.

This clonotype was seen repeatedly, ten times or more. The chain links TRBV28 to TRBJ1-4; weak D call: TRBD1 (5 bases). Germline lookup yields CDR1 MDHEN and CDR2 SYDVKM. CDR3 length equals 15 residues. Trimming pared 3 bases from V and 7 bases from J, leaving 15 bases between. In DNA form, the CDR3 reads TGTGCCAGCAGTTTGGTCAGGGAAAGACGTGAAAAACTGTTTTTT. It yields the protein CASSLVRERREKLFF.

This clonotype was counted ten times or more. The V call is TRBV20-1, the J call TRBJ2-3, with 8 positions matching TRBD1. The CDR3 has 15 amino acids. J lost 6 bases, V lost 1 base, and 9 bases had no gene match. From germline, CDR1 is DFQATT and CDR2 SNEGSKA (reference sequence). The CDR3 bases are TGCAGTGCTAGAGCCCCCGGACAGGGCGTGGATACGCAGTATTTT. This translates into CSARAPGQGVDTQYF.

This clonotype has only a few counts. The J gene is TRBJ2-7, the V gene TRBV6-6; TRBD1 matches at 8 bases. The CDR3 is 13 amino acids. V was pared by 2 bases and J by 6 bases, with 3 bases of the junction left unmatched. In germline, CDR1 is MNHNY, CDR2 SVGAGI (reference sequence). The CDR3 sequence: CASSYQGAGEQYF. The CDR3 DNA reads TGTGCCAGCAGTTACCAGGGGGCTGGCGAGCAGTACTTC.

The DNA of the CDR3 is TGTGCCAGCAGTGAAGCTGGGGGCCTCGGGGAGCTGTTTTTT. It encodes CASSEAGGLGELFF. The chain is built from TRBV2 and TRBJ2-2, with TRBD1 as a possible D gene (6 bases). Germline assignment: CDR1 SNHLY and CDR2 FYNNEI. V dropped 0 bases and J dropped 7 bases, with 9 bases sitting between them. The CDR3 is made up of 14 amino acids. The full variable domain, in which reference TRBV2 and TRBJ2-2 provide the parts outside the CDR3, is EPEVTQTPSHQVTQMGQEVILRCVPISNHLYFYWYRQILGQKVEFLVSFYNNEISEKSEIFDDQFSVERPDGSNFTLKIRSTKLEDSAMYFCASSEAGGLGELFFGEGSRLTVL.

This clonotype was recorded at least ten times. The chain links TRBV4-1 to TRBJ2-5; D gene uncertain. The germline V and J ends were trimmed by 1 base and 1 base, with 10 bases remaining between them. There are 15 residues in the CDR3. Germline values: CDR1 MGHRA, CDR2 YSYEKL. Here the CDR3 DNA reads TGCGCCAGCAGCCAAGCTCGGCGCCTCCAAGAGACCCAGTACTTC. Its translation: CASSQARRLQETQYF.

This clonotype has more than one count but fewer than ten. This chain joins TRBV7-2 and TRBJ1-3; maybe TRBD1 (5 bases). Germline V gene sequence: CDR1 SGHTA, CDR2 FQGNSA. The CDR3 sequence is 14 residues long. The germline V and J ends were trimmed by 5 bases and 6 bases, with 14 bases remaining between them. Here the CDR3 reads CASSPPTEKNTIYF. The CDR3 nucleotides are TGTGCCAGCAGCCCGCCGACAGAGAAAAACACCATATATTTT.

This clonotype has a count of ten or more. The rearrangement uses TRBV20-1 and TRBJ2-3; possibly TRBD2 for D (6 bases). Germline V lookup: CDR1 DFQATT, CDR2 SNEGSKA (reference sequence). V shed 3 bases and J shed 0 bases, with 13 bases lying between them. The CDR3 has 15 residues. The CDR3 region is CSASNSGGSTDTQYF. The CDR3 nucleotides read TGCAGTGCTAGCAATAGCGGAGGGAGCACAGATACGCAGTATTTT.

The rearrangement uses TRBV20-1 and TRBJ2-3, with D unresolved. This CDR3 comprises 13 residues. The V end was cut by 6 bases, the J end by 0 bases, with 10 bases between. Germline V CDR1 and CDR2: DFQATT, SNEGSKA (reference sequence). In DNA, the CDR3 is TGCAGTGCCCCCGGACCTAGCACAGATACGCAGTATTTT. It yields the protein CSAPGPSTDTQYF.

This clonotype was found many times. The V call is TRBV5-1, the J call TRBJ2-5, with D hard to call. The V gene lost 0 bases and the J gene lost 1 base, with 7 bases spanning the gap. Germline values: CDR1 SGHRS, CDR2 YFSETQ. The CDR3 sequence is 14 residues long. CDR3 protein: CASSLARVQETQYF. The CDR3 DNA follows: TGCGCCAGCAGCTTGGCTAGGGTCCAAGAGACCCAGTACTTC.

This clonotype has more than one count but fewer than ten. Mismatch with germline at one junction end may stem from a read error. The chain couples TRBV5-4 to TRBJ2-1; tentative D call: TRBD2 (6 bases). Per germline, CDR1 SGHNT and CDR2 YYREEE (reference sequence). The length of the CDR3 is 11 residues. The CDR3 sequence is CASSRREWVLF. The DNA for the CDR3 is TGTGCCAGCAGCAGGAGGGAGTGGGTCCTCTTC.

This clonotype was detected many times. The chain recombines TRBV29-1 with TRBJ2-3, with no clear D. The CDR3 is made up of 13 amino acids. Germline assignment: CDR1 SQVTM and CDR2 ANQGSEA. V lost 7 bases and J lost 0, with 11 bases in between. The CDR3 loop reads CSAATSSTDTQYF. CDR3 sequence (DNA): TGCAGCGCCGCAACGTCTAGCACAGATACGCAGTATTTT.

At least ten counts were recorded for this clonotype. This rearrangement joins TRBV12-3 or TRBV12-4 to TRBJ1-1; D not certain. CDR3 length: 14 amino acids. V was cut by 7 bases and J by 4 bases, with 16 bases left in between. CDR3 DNA: TGTGCCAGCACCTCGAGGGTGGGATTCACTGAAGCTTTCTTT. This sequence encodes CASTSRVGFTEAFF.